This T cell receptor (beta chain) was identified in a study of shared clonotypes between healthy human individuals. The protocol was immunoSEQ multiplex PCR, while the TCRdb copy is restricted to in-frame clones and leaves out a portion. The top ten hold approximately 13% of the sample, which has about 450,000 clones, roughly 77% seen once. V was pared by 3 bases and J by 6 bases, with 9 bases between. CDR3 length: 12 residues. Germline CDR1 reads MDHEN; CDR2 reads SYDVKM. The sequenced material came from PBMCs. The chain has TRBV28 and TRBJ2-7, with D possibly being TRBD1 or TRBD2 (5 bases each). This TCR came from a woman in her thirties or forties in good health. Some clones in this sample may be carry-over from other donors' samples. CDR3: CASSFGAPEQYF. The CDR3 DNA sequence: TGTGCCAGCAGTTTCGGGGCGCCCGAGCAGTACTTC.